The 27 T cell receptor beta chains below were found in one sample sequenced in a study of shared clonotypes between healthy human individuals. Libraries were prepared by immunoSEQ multiplex PCR; TCRdb keeps only in-frame clonotypes and omits some of them. Of a few million clones listed, under 97% are singletons. Sequenced: naive CD4+ T cells sorted from blood. The subset: CD45RA+ positively selected. These receptors were collected from a young man in good health.

The rearrangement uses TRBV10-2 and TRBJ1-3; possibly TRBD1 for D (5 bases). There are 15 residues in the CDR3. Germline CDR1 WSHSY, CDR2 SAAADI. The V end was cut by 4 bases, the J end by 0 bases, with 10 bases between. DNA of the CDR3: TGCGCCAGCAGTGTTGGGGGGTCCTCTGGAAACACCATATATTTT. Its protein product is CASSVGGSSGNTIYF.

The chain couples TRBV5-1 to TRBJ2-1; 9 bases line up with TRBD2. Germline CDR1 and CDR2: SGHRS and YFSETQ. V dropped 0 bases and J dropped 4; count of bases not matched to a gene: 5. The CDR3 covers 16 residues. The CDR3 reads CASSLGGSGRYNEQFF. The CDR3 DNA reads TGCGCCAGCAGCTTGGGTGGTAGCGGGAGATACAATGAGCAGTTCTTC. Full variable domain (missing parts from reference TRBV5-1 and TRBJ2-1): KAGVTQTPRYLIKTRGQQVTLSCSPISGHRSVSWYQQTPGQGLQFLFEYFSETQRNKGNFPGRFSGRQFSNSRSEMNVSTLELGDSALYLCASSLGGSGRYNEQFFGPGTRLTVL.

J is TRBJ2-2 and V is TRBV4-3; D is uncertain. The V gene lost 0 bases and the J gene lost 0 bases, with 8 bases spanning the gap. This CDR3 has 16 amino acids. CDR1 is LGHNA and CDR2 is YSLEER in the germline V gene. CDR3 protein: CASSQDYGPNTGELFF. DNA of the CDR3: TGCGCCAGCAGCCAAGATTACGGACCGAACACCGGGGAGCTGTTTTTT.

The chain is built from TRBV5-1 and TRBJ2-7; no reliable D call. V lost 0 bases, J lost 5 bases, and 9 bases lay in between. CDR1 is SGHRS and CDR2 is YFSETQ in the germline V gene. The CDR3 spans 13 residues. The CDR3 here is CASSLVTDDEQYF. CDR3 bases: TGCGCCAGCAGCTTGGTCACGGACGACGAGCAGTACTTC.

This clone appeared a few times. The rearrangement joins TRBV10-3 to TRBJ2-2, with a possible D match to TRBD1 (6 bases). The germline V gene encodes CDR1 ENHRY and CDR2 SYGVKD. Deletions cut 10 bases from V and 6 bases from J, with 12 bases between. The CDR3 consists of 12 residues. This CDR3 is CATQGVPGELFF. DNA of the CDR3: TGTGCCACACAGGGAGTGCCCGGGGAGCTGTTTTTT.

A few counts support this clone. Other nucleotide sequences in the sample specify the same CDR3. The J gene is TRBJ2-3, the V gene TRBV7-9; D is unresolved. From germline, CDR1 is SEHNR and CDR2 FQNEAQ (reference sequence). The CDR3 runs to 12 residues. Trimming shortened V by 1 base and J by 4 bases, and 3 bases separated the two germline ends. CDR3 bases: TGTGCCAGCAGCTTAGGGCCAGATACGCAGTATTTT. Protein: CASSLGPDTQYF. The full variable domain, with the rest looked up from reference TRBV7-9 and TRBJ2-3, is DTGVSQNPRHKITKRGQNVTFRCDPISEHNRLYWYRQTLGQGPEFLTYFQNEAQLEKSRLLSDRFSAERPKGSFSTLEIQRTEQGDSAMYLCASSLGPDTQYFGPGTRLTVL.

V and J are TRBV6-6 and TRBJ1-5; D not certain. The CDR3 runs 14 residues. V was shortened by 2 bases and J by 4 bases, with 9 bases between the two germline ends. Germline loops: CDR1 MNHNY, CDR2 SVGAGI (reference sequence). The CDR3 sequence is CASSYIGVNQPQHF. DNA for the CDR3: TGTGCCAGCAGTTACATCGGGGTTAATCAGCCCCAGCATTTT.

J is TRBJ1-1 and V is TRBV18, with unresolved D. Germline V CDR1 and CDR2: KGHSH, LQKENI. The CDR3 consists of 15 residues. V lost 6 bases to trimming and J lost 0 bases, with 14 bases between them. CDR3 amino acids: CASSPELNMNTEAFF. In DNA form, the CDR3 reads TGTGCCAGCTCCCCGGAGTTGAACATGAACACTGAAGCTTTCTTT.

The rearrangement links TRBV6-1 to TRBJ1-2; 9 bases line up with TRBD1. Germline assignment: CDR1 MNHNS and CDR2 SASEGT. V lost 7 bases to trimming and J lost 3 bases; unmatched junction nucleotides: 6. This CDR3 is 14 amino acids long. The CDR3 region has the DNA TGTGCCAGCAAAAGGACAGGGGTTGACTATGGCTACACCTTC. It is translated as CASKRTGVDYGYTF.

The chain links TRBV5-1 to TRBJ2-5; a possible D gene is TRBD1 (5 bases). CDR1 is SGHRS, CDR2 YFSETQ, per germline. Trimming stripped 0 bases from V and 0 bases from J, with 9 bases between. This CDR3 comprises 15 residues. In nucleotides, the CDR3 is TGCGCCAGCAGCTTGGAGGGGTCATACCAAGAGACCCAGTACTTC. It is translated as CASSLEGSYQETQYF.

The chain carries TRBV6-1 and TRBJ1-1; 8 positions match TRBD1. The CDR3 runs to 14 residues. Losses at the gene ends were 1 base for V and 7 bases for J; bases not matched to a gene: 5. CDR1 MNHNS and CDR2 SASEGT come from the germline V gene. DNA of the CDR3: TGTGCCAGCAGTGAAGATACCAGGGGGCTTGAAGCTTTCTTT. It encodes CASSEDTRGLEAFF.

The chain employs TRBV7-9 and TRBJ1-4, with D hard to call. Germline V gene data show CDR1 as SEHNR and CDR2 as FQNEAQ (reference sequence). This CDR3 has 16 residues. Trimming took off 5 bases at V and 0 bases at J, with 13 bases between the two ends. The CDR3 is CASSPWAYATNEKLFF. In DNA form, the CDR3 reads TGTGCCAGCAGCCCCTGGGCTTATGCAACTAATGAAAAACTGTTTTTT.

V usage is TRBV6-5 and J usage is TRBJ1-5; 9 bases are shared with TRBD1. The CDR3 has 15 amino acids. Germline lookup yields CDR1 MNHEY and CDR2 SVGAGI. V was clipped by 6 bases and J by 4 bases; unmatched bases: 7. As DNA, the CDR3 is TGTGCCAGCAGCCCGGGGGGGACAGGGAATCAGCCCCAGCATTTT. Protein product: CASSPGGTGNQPQHF.

This clone appeared a single time. Compared with germline, one end of the junction differs, possibly owing to a read error. The V call is TRBV10-2, the J call TRBJ2-7; perhaps TRBD2 as D (6 bases). The germline V gene has CDR1 WSHSY and CDR2 SAAADI. The CDR3 consists of 13 residues. CDR3 DNA sequence: TGCGCCAGCAGTGAGTCCCAAAGCGGGTTGTTGCACTTC. This codes for CASSESQSGLLHF.

The V and J genes are TRBV9 and TRBJ1-2; D gene unclear. V gave up 0 bases and J gave up 5 bases, with 8 bases separating them. Per germline, CDR1 SGDLS and CDR2 YYNGEE. The CDR3 is made up of 13 amino acids. For the CDR3, the DNA is TGTGCCAGCAGCGTAGGGGTGAGATATGGCTACACCTTC. Its protein is CASSVGVRYGYTF.

V gene TRBV19 combines with J gene TRBJ1-1; D perhaps matches TRBD1 (6 bases). Trimming took 10 bases from V and 4 from J, leaving 16 bases between them. The CDR3 is 13 residues long. Germline CDR1 LNHDA, CDR2 SQIVND (reference sequence). As DNA, the CDR3 is TGTGCCACCAAAAGGGGGATAATCACTGAAGCTTTCTTT. Translation: CATKRGIITEAFF.

With regard to this clone: The same CDR3 also results from other DNA sequences found in this sample. The chain couples TRBV6-5 to TRBJ2-7, with 12 bases identical to TRBD1. Unmatched junction bases numbered 3, after V lost 2 bases and J lost 4 bases. The CDR3 is 15 residues long. Germline V gene lookup returns CDR1 MNHEY and CDR2 SVGAGI. The CDR3 DNA reads TGTGCCAGCAGTTACAGGGACAGGGGGCAATACGAGCAGTACTTC. It codes for CASSYRDRGQYEQYF.

J is TRBJ2-1 and V is TRBV5-1, with D maybe TRBD2 (5 bases). The CDR3 loop spans 11 amino acids. Germline V gene lookup returns CDR1 SGHRS and CDR2 YFSETQ. Trimming removed 5 bases at V and 7 bases at J, with 7 bases between. The CDR3 sequence: CASRLENEQFF. In DNA form, the CDR3 reads TGCGCCAGCAGACTAGAGAATGAGCAGTTCTTC.

With respect to this clone: Distinct nucleotide sequences in the sample also encode this CDR3. The rearrangement links TRBV7-2 to TRBJ1-1; 8 bases line up with TRBD1. Germline CDR1 reads SGHTA; CDR2 reads FQGNSA. V trimming: 6 bases; J trimming: 4 bases; junction bases outside the gene matches: 4. CDR3 size: 13 residues. This chain's CDR3 is CASSLQGGTEAFF. As DNA, the CDR3 is TGTGCCAGCAGTCTACAGGGGGGCACTGAAGCTTTCTTT. The entire variable domain, with the rest obtained from reference TRBV7-2 and TRBJ1-1, is as follows: GAGVSQSPSNKVTEKGKDVELRCDPISGHTALYWYRQSLGQGLEFLIYFQGNSAPDKSGLPSDRFSAERTGGSVSTLTIQRTQQEDSAVYLCASSLQGGTEAFFGQGTRLTVV.

This chain uses TRBV6-5 with TRBJ1-1; D remains ambiguous. Trimming left V 6 bases short and J 2 bases short, with 16 bases between. Germline assignment: CDR1 MNHEY and CDR2 SVGAGI. This CDR3 region has 15 residues. The CDR3: CASSQGPLVNTEAFF. The CDR3 nucleotides are TGTGCCAGCAGCCAAGGACCCCTCGTCAACACTGAAGCTTTCTTT.

The chain has TRBV7-2 and TRBJ1-1; TRBD1 might be the D (5 bases). Germline V lookup: CDR1 SGHTA, CDR2 FQGNSA. V lost 1 base and J lost 4, with 16 bases in between. The length of the CDR3 is 16 residues. The CDR3 here is CASSLEVAVGGTEAFF. The CDR3 DNA follows: TGTGCCAGCAGCTTAGAAGTGGCAGTCGGGGGCACTGAAGCTTTCTTT.

This clone was recorded only once. CDR3 in amino acids: CASSLGNSRRGSNQPQHF. The DNA for the CDR3 is TGTGCCAGCAGCTTGGGGAATTCGAGGAGGGGGAGCAATCAGCCCCAGCATTTT. V usage is TRBV5-6 and J usage is TRBJ1-5; a possible D gene is TRBD1 (6 bases). The CDR3 is made up of 18 amino acids. The germline V gene has CDR1 SGHDT and CDR2 YYEEEE. The V and J ends lost 0 bases and 1 base respectively, with 17 bases between them. The full variable domain, with the rest looked up from reference TRBV5-6 and TRBJ1-5, is DAGVTQSPTHLIKTRGQQVTLRCSPKSGHDTVSWYQQALGQGPQFIFQYYEEEERQRGNFPDRFSGHQFPNYSSELNVNALLLGDSALYLCASSLGNSRRGSNQPQHFGDGTRLSIL.

Of note for this clone: The identical CDR3 is also encoded by other nucleotide sequences in the sample. This chain connects TRBV15 to TRBJ2-7; D is ambiguous. Trimming left V 3 bases short and J 3 bases short, with 9 bases between. Germline assignment: CDR1 LNHNV and CDR2 YYDKDF (reference sequence). CDR3 length: 13 residues. The CDR3 loop reads CATSREQNYEQYF. CDR3 DNA sequence: TGTGCCACCAGCAGGGAACAGAACTACGAGCAGTACTTC.

The J gene is TRBJ1-2, the V gene TRBV30; weak D call: TRBD1 (6 bases). V was clipped by 1 base and J by 6 bases, with 12 bases between them. The CDR3 runs 13 residues. Germline lookup yields CDR1 GTSNPN and CDR2 SVGIG (reference sequence). The CDR3 sequence: CAWSEGGEDGYTF. The CDR3 bases are TGTGCCTGGAGTGAGGGGGGTGAGGATGGCTACACCTTC.

This clone was recorded once. This chain connects TRBV19 to TRBJ2-3; 9 bases align to TRBD1. V gave up 3 bases and J gave up 1 base; unmatched junction bases: 5. The CDR3 loop spans 16 amino acids. CDR1 and CDR2 from the germline V gene are LNHDA and SQIVND (reference sequence). CDR3 sequence (DNA): TGTGCCAGTAGTATTGAGAGGACAGGGGGCACAGATACGCAGTATTTT. Translated, it gives CASSIERTGGTDTQYF.

The CDR3: CASSLAPRGETQYF. CDR3 coding DNA: TGCGCCAGCAGCTTGGCGCCCCGGGGGGAGACCCAGTACTTC. This chain joins TRBV5-1 and TRBJ2-5; D might be TRBD2 (6 bases). The CDR3 loop spans 14 amino acids. Germline-derived CDR1 and CDR2 are SGHRS and YFSETQ. V lost 0 bases and J 5 bases, leaving 11 bases between the germline ends.

CDR3 region: CAWRAGSLNTGELFF. The CDR3 nucleotides are TGTGCCTGGAGGGCAGGGTCTTTGAACACCGGGGAGCTGTTTTTT. The rearrangement links TRBV30 to TRBJ2-2; weak D call: TRBD1 (5 bases). Trimming left V 3 bases short and J 1 base short, with 12 bases between. The CDR3 contains 15 residues. Germline V gene sequence: CDR1 GTSNPN, CDR2 SVGIG (reference sequence). Based on the CDR3 plus reference TRBV30 and TRBJ2-2, the full variable domain is SQTIHQWPATLVQPVGSPLSLECTVEGTSNPNLYWYRQAAGRGLQLLFYSVGIGQISSEVPQNLSASRPQDRQFILSSKKLLLSDSGFYLCAWRAGSLNTGELFFGEGSRLTVL.